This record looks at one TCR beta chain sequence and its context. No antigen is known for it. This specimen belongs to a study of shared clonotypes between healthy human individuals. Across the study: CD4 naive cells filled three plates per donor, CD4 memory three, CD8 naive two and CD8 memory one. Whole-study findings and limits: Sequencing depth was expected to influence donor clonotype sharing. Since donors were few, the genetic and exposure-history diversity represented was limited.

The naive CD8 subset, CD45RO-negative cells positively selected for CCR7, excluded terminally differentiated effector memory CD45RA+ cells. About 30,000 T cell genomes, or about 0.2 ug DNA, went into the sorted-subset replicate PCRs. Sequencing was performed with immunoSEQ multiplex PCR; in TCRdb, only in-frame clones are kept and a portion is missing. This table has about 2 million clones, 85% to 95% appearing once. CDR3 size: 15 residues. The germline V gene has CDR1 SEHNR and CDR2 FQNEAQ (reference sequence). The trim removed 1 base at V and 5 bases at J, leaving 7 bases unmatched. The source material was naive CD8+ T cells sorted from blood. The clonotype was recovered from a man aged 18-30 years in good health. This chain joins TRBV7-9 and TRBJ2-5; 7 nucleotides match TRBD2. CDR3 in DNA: TGTGCCAGCAGCTTAGGGTCGGGAGGTGGGGAGACCCAGTACTTC. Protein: CASSLGSGGGETQYF. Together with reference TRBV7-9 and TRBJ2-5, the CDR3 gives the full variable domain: DTGVSQNPRHKITKRGQNVTFRCDPISEHNRLYWYRQTLGQGPEFLTYFQNEAQLEKSRLLSDRFSAERPKGSFSTLEIQRTEQGDSAMYLCASSLGSGGGETQYFGPGTRLLVL.